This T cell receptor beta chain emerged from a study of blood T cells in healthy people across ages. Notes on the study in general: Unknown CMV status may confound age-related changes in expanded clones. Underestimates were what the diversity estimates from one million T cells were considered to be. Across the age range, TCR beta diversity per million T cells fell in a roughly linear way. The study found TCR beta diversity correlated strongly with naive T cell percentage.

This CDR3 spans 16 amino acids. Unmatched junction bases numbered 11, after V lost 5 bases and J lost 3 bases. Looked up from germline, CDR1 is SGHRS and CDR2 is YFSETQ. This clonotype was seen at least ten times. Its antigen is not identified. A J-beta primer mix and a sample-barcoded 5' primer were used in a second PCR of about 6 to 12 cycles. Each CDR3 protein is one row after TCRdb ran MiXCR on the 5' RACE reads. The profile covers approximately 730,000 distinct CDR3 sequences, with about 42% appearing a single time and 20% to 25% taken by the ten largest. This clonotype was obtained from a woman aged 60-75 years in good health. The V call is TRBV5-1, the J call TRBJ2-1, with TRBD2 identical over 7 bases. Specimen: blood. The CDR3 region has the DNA TGCGCCAGCAGGTCCGTGGCGGGGGACTTCTACAATGAGCAGTTCTTC. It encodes CASRSVAGDFYNEQFF. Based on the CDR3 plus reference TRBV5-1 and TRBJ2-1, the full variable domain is KAGVTQTPRYLIKTRGQQVTLSCSPISGHRSVSWYQQTPGQGLQFLFEYFSETQRNKGNFPGRFSGRQFSNSRSEMNVSTLELGDSALYLCASRSVAGDFYNEQFFGPGTRLTVL.